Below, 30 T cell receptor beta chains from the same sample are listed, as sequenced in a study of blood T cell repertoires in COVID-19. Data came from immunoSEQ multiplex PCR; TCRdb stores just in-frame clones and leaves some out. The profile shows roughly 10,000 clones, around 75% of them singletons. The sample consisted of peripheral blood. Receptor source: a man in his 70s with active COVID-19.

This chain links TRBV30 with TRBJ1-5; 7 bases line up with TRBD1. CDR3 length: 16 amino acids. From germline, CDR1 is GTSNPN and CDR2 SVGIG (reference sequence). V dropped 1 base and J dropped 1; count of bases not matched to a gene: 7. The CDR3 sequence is CAWSDTGVWSNQPQHF. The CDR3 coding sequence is TGTGCCTGGAGTGACACAGGGGTGTGGAGCAATCAGCCCCAGCATTTT.

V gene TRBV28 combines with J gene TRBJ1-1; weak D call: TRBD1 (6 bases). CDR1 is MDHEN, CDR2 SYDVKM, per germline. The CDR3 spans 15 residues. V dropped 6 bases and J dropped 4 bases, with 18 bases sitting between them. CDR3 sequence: CASSLGGAPSTEAFF. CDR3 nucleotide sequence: TGTGCCAGCAGCCTGGGGGGGGCGCCCAGCACTGAAGCTTTCTTT.

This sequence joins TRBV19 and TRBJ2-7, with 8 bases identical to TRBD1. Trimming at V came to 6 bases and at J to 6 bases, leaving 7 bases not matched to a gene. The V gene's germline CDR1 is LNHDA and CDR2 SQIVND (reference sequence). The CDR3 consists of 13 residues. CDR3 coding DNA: TGTGCCAGTAGGGGGACAGGTAATGGCGAGCAGTACTTC. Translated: CASRGTGNGEQYF. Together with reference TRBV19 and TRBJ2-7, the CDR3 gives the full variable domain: DGGITQSPKYLFRKEGQNVTLSCEQNLNHDAMYWYRQDPGQGLRLIYYSQIVNDFQKGDIAEGYSVSREKKESFPLTVTSAQKNPTAFYLCASRGTGNGEQYFGPGTRLTVT.

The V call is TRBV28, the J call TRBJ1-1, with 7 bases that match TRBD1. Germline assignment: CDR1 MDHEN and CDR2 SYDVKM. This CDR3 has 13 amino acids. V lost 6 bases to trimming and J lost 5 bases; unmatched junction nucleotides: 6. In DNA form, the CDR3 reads TGTGCCAGCAGGGCGACAGGGCGAACTGAAGCTTTCTTT. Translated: CASRATGRTEAFF.

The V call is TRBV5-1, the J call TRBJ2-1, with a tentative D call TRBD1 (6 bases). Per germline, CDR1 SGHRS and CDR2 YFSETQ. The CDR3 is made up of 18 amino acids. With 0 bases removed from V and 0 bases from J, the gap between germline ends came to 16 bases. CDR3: CASSLDRTAHSSYNEQFF. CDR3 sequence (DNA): TGCGCCAGCAGCTTGGACAGGACAGCCCACAGCTCCTACAATGAGCAGTTCTTC. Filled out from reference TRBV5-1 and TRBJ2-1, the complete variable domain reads KAGVTQTPRYLIKTRGQQVTLSCSPISGHRSVSWYQQTPGQGLQFLFEYFSETQRNKGNFPGRFSGRQFSNSRSEMNVSTLELGDSALYLCASSLDRTAHSSYNEQFFGPGTRLTVL.

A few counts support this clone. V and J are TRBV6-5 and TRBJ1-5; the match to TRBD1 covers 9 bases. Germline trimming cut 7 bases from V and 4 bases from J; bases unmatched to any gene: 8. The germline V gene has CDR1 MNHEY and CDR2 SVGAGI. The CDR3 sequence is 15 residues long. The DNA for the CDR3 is TGTGCCAGCACCCTCGGACAGGGGAGAAATCAGCCCCAGCATTTT. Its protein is CASTLGQGRNQPQHF.

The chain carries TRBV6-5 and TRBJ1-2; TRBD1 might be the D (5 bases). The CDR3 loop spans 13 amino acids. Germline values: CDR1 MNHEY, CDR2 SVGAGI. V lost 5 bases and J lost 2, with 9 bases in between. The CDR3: CASSNRQNYGYTF. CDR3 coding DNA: TGTGCCAGCAGTAACAGACAGAACTATGGCTACACCTTC.

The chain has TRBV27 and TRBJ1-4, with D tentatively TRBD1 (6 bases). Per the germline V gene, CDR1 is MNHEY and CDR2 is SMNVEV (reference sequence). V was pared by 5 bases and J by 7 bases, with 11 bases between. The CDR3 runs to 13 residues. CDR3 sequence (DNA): TGTGCCAGCAGTCGGGGACAACGTGAAAAACTGTTTTTT. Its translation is CASSRGQREKLFF.

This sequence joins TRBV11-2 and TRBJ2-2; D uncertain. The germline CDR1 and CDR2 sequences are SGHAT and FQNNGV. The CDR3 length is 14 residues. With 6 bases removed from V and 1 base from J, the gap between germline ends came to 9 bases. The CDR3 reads CASSPTQNTGELFF. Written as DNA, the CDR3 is TGTGCCAGCAGTCCAACTCAGAACACCGGGGAGCTGTTTTTT.

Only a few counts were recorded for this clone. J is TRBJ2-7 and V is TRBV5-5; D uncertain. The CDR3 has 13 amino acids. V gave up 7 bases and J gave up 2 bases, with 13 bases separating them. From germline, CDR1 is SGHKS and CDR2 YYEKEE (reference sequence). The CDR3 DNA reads TGTGCCAGCGGCCCCGAATCCGCCTACGAGCAGTACTTC. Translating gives CASGPESAYEQYF.

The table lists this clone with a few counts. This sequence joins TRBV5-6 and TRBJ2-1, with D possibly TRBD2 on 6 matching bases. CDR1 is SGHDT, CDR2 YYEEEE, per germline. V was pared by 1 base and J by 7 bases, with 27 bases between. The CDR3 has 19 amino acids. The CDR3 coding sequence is TGTGCCAGCAGCTTGTCCTTTGGAGCCGGGACTTCAGATCATAATGAGCAGTTCTTC. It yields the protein CASSLSFGAGTSDHNEQFF.

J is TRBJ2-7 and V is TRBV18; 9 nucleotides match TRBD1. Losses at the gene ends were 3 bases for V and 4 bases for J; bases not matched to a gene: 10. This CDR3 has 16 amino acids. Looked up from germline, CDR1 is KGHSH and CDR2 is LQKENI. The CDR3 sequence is CASSPGAQGARYEQYF. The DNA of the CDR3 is TGTGCCAGCTCACCTGGGGCACAGGGGGCGCGATACGAGCAGTACTTC.

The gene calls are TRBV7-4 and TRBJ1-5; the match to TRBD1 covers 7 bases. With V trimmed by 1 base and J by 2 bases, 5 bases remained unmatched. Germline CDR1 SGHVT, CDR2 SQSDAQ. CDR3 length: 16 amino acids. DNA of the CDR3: TGTGCCAGCAGCTTAGAAGGGGGCTTTGGCAATCAGCCCCAGCATTTT. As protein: CASSLEGGFGNQPQHF.

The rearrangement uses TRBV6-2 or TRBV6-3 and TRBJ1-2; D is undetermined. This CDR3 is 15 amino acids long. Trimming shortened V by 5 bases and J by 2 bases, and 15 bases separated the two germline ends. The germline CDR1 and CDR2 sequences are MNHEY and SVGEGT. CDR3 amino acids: CASSLAPSRNYGYTF. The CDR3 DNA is TGTGCCAGCAGTCTGGCCCCGTCGCGGAACTATGGCTACACCTTC.

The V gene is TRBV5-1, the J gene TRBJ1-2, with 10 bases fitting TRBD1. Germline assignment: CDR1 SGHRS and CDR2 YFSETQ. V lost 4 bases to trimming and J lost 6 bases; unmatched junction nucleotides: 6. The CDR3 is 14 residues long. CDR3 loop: CASSGDRGSDGYTF. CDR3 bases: TGCGCCAGCAGCGGGGACAGGGGATCGGATGGCTACACCTTC.

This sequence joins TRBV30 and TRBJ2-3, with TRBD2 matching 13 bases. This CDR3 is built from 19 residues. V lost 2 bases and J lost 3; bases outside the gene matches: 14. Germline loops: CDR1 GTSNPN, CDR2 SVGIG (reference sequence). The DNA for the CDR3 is TGTGCCTGGAGTAGGGGACAGTCGACTAGCGGGGGGTGGACAGATACGCAGTATTTT. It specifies CAWSRGQSTSGGWTDTQYF.

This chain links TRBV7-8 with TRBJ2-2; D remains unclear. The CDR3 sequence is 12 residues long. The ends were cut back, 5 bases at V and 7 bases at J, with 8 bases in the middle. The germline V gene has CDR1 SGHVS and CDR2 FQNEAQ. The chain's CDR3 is CASSRLSGELFF. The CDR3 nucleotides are TGTGCCAGCAGCCGTTTGAGCGGGGAGCTGTTTTTT.

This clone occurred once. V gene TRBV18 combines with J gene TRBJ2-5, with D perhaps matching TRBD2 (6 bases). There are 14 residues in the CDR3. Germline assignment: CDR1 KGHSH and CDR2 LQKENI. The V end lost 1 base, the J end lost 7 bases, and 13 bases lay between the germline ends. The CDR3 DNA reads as TGTGCCAGCTCACCACGGGACTCGATGGGGACCCAGTACTTC. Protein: CASSPRDSMGTQYF.

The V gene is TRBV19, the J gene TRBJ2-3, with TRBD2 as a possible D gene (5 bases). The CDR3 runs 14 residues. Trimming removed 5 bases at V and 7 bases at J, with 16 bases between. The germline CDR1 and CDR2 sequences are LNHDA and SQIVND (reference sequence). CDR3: CASSPAVGDHTQYF. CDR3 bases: TGTGCCAGTAGTCCGGCGGTGGGAGATCATACGCAGTATTTT. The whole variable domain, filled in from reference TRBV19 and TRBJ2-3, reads DGGITQSPKYLFRKEGQNVTLSCEQNLNHDAMYWYRQDPGQGLRLIYYSQIVNDFQKGDIAEGYSVSREKKESFPLTVTSAQKNPTAFYLCASSPAVGDHTQYFGPGTRLTVL.

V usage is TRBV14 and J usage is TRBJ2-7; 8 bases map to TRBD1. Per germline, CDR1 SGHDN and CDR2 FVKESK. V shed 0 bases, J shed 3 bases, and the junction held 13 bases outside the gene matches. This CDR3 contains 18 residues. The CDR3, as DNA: TGTGCCAGCAGCCAAGATAACCAAGGACAGGGAGCTGGCTACGAGCAGTACTTC. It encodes CASSQDNQGQGAGYEQYF.

The chain's CDR3 is CASSLSTVNTEAFF. The CDR3 nucleotides are TGCGCCAGCAGCTTGTCTACAGTAAACACTGAAGCTTTCTTT. The V gene is TRBV5-1, the J gene TRBJ1-1, with no clear D. Germline CDR1 is SGHRS and CDR2 is YFSETQ. The CDR3 consists of 14 residues. Trimming shortened V by 1 base and J by 2 bases, and 9 bases separated the two germline ends.

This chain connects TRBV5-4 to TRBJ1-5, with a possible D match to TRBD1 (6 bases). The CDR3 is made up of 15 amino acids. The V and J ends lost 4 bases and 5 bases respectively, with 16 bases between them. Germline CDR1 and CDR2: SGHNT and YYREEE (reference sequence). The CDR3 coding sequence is TGTGCCAGCAGCCAATTCACAGGGTTGGATCAGCCCCAGCATTTT. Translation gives CASSQFTGLDQPQHF.

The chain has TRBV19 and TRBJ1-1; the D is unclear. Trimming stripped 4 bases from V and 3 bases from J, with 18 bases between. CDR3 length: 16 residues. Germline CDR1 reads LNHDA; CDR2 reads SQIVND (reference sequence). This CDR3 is CASSKPGSPTDTEAFF. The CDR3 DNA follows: TGTGCCAGTAGTAAACCGGGATCACCCACGGACACTGAAGCTTTCTTT.

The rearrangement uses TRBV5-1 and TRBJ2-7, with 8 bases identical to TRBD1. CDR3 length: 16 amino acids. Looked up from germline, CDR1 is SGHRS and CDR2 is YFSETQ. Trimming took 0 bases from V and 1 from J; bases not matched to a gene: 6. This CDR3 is CASSLAGDRRSYEQYF. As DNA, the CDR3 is TGCGCCAGCAGCTTGGCCGGGGACAGGCGATCCTACGAGCAGTACTTC.

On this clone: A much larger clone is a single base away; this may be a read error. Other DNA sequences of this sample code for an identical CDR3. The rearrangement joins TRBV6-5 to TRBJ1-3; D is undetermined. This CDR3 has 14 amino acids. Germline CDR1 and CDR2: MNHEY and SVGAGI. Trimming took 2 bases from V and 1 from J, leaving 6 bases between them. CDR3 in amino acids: CASSYRESGNTIYF. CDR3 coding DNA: TGTGCCAGCAGTTACAGGGAGTCTGGAAACACCATATATTTT.

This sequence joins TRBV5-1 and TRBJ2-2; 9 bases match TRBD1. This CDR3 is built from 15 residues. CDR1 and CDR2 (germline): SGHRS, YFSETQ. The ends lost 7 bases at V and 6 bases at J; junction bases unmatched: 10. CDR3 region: CASETDRGGSGELFF. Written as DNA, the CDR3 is TGCGCCAGCGAAACCGACAGGGGGGGTTCCGGGGAGCTGTTTTTT.

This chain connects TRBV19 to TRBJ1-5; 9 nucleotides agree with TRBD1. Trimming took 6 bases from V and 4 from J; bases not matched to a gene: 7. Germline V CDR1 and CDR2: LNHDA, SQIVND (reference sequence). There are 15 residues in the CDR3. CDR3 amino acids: CASSDTGGLNQPQHF. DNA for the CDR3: TGTGCCAGTAGCGACACAGGGGGCCTGAATCAGCCCCAGCATTTT. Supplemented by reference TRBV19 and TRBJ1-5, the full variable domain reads DGGITQSPKYLFRKEGQNVTLSCEQNLNHDAMYWYRQDPGQGLRLIYYSQIVNDFQKGDIAEGYSVSREKKESFPLTVTSAQKNPTAFYLCASSDTGGLNQPQHFGDGTRLSIL.

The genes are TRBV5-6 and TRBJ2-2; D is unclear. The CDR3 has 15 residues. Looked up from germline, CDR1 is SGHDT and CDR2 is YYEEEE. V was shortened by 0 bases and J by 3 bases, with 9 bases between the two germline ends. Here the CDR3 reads CASSLVPGDTGELFF. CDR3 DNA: TGTGCCAGCAGCTTGGTTCCGGGTGACACCGGGGAGCTGTTTTTT.

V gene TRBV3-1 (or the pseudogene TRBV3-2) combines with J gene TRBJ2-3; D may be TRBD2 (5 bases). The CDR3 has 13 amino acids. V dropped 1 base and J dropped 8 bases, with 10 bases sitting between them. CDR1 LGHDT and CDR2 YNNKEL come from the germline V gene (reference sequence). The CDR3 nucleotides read TGTGCCAGCAGCCAAGGGTACGGAGGTACGCAGTATTTT. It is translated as CASSQGYGGTQYF.

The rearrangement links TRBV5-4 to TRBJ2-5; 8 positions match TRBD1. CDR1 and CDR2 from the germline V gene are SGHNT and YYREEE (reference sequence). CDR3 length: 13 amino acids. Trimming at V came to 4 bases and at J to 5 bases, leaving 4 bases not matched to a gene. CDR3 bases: TGTGCCAGCAGCCGGACAGGGTTGGAGACCCAGTACTTC. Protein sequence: CASSRTGLETQYF.